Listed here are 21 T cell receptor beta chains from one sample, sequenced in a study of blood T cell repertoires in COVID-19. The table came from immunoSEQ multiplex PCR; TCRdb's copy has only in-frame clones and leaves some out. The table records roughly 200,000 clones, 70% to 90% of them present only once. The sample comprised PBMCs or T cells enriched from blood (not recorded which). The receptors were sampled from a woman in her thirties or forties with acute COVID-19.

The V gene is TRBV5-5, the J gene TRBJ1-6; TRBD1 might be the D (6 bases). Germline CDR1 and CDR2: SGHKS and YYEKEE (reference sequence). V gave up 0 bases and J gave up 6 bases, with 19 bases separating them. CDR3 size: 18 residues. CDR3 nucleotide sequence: TGTGCCAGCAGCTTGGCCATTAGCGGGGGCGGTCGTAATTCACCCCTCCACTTT. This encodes CASSLAISGGGRNSPLHF. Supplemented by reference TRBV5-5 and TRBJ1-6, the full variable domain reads DAGVTQSPTHLIKTRGQQVTLRCSPISGHKSVSWYQQVLGQGPQFIFQYYEKEERGRGNFPDRFSARQFPNYSSELNVNALLLGDSALYLCASSLAISGGGRNSPLHFGNGTRLTVT.

CDR3 residues: CSLWTGDTDTQYF. The CDR3 region has the DNA TGCAGTTTGTGGACAGGCGACACAGATACGCAGTATTTT. V and J are TRBV29-1 and TRBJ2-3, with 7 bases that match TRBD1. CDR3 size: 13 residues. CDR1 is SQVTM, CDR2 ANQGSEA, per germline.

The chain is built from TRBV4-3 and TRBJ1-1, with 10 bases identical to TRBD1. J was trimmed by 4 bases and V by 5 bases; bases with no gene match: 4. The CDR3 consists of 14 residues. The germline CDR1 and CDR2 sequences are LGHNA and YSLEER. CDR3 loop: CASSARDRGTEAFF. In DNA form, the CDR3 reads TGCGCCAGCAGCGCCCGGGACAGGGGCACTGAAGCTTTCTTT.

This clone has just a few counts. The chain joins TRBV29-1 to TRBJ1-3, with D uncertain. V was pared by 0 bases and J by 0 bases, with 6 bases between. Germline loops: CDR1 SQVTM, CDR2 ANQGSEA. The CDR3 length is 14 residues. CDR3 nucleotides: TGCAGCGTTGAAGATCCCCGCTCTGGAAACACCATATATTTT. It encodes CSVEDPRSGNTIYF.

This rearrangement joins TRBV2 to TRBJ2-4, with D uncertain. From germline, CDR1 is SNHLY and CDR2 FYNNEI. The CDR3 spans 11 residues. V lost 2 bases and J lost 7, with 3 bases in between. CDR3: CASSELNIQYF. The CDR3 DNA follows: TGTGCCAGCAGTGAACTTAACATTCAGTACTTC.

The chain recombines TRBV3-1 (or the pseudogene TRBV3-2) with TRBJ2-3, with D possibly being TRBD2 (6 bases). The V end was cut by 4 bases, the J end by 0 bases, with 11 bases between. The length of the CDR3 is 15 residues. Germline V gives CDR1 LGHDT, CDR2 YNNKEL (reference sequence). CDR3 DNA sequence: TGTGCCAGCAGCCCAACCGGGACTAGCACAGATACGCAGTATTTT. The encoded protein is CASSPTGTSTDTQYF.

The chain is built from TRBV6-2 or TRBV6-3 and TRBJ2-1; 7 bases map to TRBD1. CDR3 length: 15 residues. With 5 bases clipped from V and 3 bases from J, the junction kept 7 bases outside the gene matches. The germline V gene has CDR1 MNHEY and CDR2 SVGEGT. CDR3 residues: CASSRSRGNYNEQFF. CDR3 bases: TGTGCCAGCAGTCGTTCCAGGGGGAACTACAATGAGCAGTTCTTC.

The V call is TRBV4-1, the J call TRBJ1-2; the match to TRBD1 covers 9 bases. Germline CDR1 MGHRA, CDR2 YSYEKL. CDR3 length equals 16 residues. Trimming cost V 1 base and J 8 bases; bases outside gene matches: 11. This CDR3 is CASSQANTYRGLGYTF. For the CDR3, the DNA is TGCGCCAGCAGCCAAGCGAATACTTACAGGGGGCTCGGCTACACCTTC.

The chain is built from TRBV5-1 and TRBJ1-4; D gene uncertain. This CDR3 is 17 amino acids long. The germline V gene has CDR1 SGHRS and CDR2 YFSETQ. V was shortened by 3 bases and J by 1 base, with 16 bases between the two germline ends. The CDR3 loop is CASSSGLNGVTNEKLFF. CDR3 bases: TGCGCCAGCAGCTCCGGACTCAATGGCGTAACTAATGAAAAACTGTTTTTT.

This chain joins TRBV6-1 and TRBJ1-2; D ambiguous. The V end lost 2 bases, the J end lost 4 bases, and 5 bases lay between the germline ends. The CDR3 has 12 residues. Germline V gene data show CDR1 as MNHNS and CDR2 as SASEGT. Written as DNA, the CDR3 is TGTGCCAGCAGTGAATCCTCCTATGGCTACACCTTC. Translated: CASSESSYGYTF.

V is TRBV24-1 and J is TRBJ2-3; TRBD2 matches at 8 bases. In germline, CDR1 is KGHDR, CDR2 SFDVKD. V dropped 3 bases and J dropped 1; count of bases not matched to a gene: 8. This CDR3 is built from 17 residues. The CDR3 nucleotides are TGTGCCACCAGTGATCGCAGCGGGGGACCCCGCACAGATACGCAGTATTTT. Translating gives CATSDRSGGPRTDTQYF.

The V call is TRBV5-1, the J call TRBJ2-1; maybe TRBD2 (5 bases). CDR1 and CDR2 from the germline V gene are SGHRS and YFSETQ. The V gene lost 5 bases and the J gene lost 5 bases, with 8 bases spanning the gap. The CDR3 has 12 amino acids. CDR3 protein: CASRDSNNEQFF. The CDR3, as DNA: TGCGCCAGCAGGGACTCGAACAATGAGCAGTTCTTC.

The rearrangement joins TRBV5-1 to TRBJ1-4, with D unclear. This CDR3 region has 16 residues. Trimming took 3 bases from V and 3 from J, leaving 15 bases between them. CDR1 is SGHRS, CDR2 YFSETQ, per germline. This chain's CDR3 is CASSSGYSWANEKLFF. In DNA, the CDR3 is TGCGCCAGCAGCTCGGGGTATTCTTGGGCTAATGAAAAACTGTTTTTT.

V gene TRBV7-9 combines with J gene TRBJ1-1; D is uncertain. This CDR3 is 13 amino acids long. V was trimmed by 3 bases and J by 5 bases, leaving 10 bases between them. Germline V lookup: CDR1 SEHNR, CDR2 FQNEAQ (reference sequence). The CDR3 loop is CASSLAGWTEAFF. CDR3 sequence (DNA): TGTGCCAGCAGCTTGGCAGGTTGGACTGAAGCTTTCTTT.

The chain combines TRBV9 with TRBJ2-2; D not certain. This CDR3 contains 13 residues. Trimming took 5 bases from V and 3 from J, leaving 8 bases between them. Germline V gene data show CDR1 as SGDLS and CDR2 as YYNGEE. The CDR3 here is CASRNRDTGELFF. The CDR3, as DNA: TGTGCCAGCAGAAACAGAGACACCGGGGAGCTGTTTTTT.

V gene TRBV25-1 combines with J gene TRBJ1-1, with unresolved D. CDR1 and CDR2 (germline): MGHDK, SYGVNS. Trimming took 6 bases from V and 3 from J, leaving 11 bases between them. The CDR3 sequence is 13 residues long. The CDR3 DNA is TGTGCCAGCAGGGAAGGGAGATACACTGAAGCTTTCTTT. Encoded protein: CASREGRYTEAFF.

For the CDR3, the DNA is TGTGCCAGTAGTATAACTTGGTCAGGGAGGGGAGAAAAACTGTTTTTT. Amino acid sequence: CASSITWSGRGEKLFF. The chain links TRBV19 to TRBJ1-4, with a weak D call TRBD1 (5 bases). Germline-derived CDR1 and CDR2 are LNHDA and SQIVND (reference sequence). The CDR3 length is 16 residues. V dropped 2 bases and J dropped 8 bases, with 18 bases sitting between them.

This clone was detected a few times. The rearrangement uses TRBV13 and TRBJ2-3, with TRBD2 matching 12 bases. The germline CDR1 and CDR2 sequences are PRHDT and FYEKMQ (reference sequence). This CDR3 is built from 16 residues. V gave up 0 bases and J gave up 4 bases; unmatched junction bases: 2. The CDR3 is CASSLGSSGGADTQYF. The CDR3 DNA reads TGTGCCAGCAGCTTAGGATCTAGCGGGGGGGCAGATACGCAGTATTTT.

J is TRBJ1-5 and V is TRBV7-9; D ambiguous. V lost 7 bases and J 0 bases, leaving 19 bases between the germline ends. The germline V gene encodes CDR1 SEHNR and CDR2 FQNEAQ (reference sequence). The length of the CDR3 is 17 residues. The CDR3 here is CASTRWTFGDSNQPQHF. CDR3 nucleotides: TGTGCCAGCACCCGATGGACCTTCGGGGATAGCAATCAGCCCCAGCATTTT. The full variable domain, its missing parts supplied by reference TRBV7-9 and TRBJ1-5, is DTGVSQNPRHKITKRGQNVTFRCDPISEHNRLYWYRQTLGQGPEFLTYFQNEAQLEKSRLLSDRFSAERPKGSFSTLEIQRTEQGDSAMYLCASTRWTFGDSNQPQHFGDGTRLSIL.

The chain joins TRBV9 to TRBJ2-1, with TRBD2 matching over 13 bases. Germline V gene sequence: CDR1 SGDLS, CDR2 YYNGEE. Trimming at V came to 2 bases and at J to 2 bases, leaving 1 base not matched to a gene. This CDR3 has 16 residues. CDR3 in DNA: TGTGCCAGCAGCGTGGGGACTAGCGGGGCCTACAATGAGCAGTTCTTC. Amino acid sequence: CASSVGTSGAYNEQFF.

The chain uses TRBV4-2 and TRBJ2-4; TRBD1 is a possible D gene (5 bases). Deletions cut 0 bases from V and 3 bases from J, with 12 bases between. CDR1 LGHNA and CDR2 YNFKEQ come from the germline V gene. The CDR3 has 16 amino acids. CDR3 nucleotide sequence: TGTGCCAGCAGCCAAGACCAGGGAAGGGGCAAAAACATTCAGTACTTC. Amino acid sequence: CASSQDQGRGKNIQYF.